Listed below are T cell receptor beta chains from one sample, sequenced in a study of shared clonotypes between healthy human individuals. Using immunoSEQ multiplex PCR, the repertoire was profiled, and TCRdb retains in-frame clones only, with some absent. The table lists 1.5 million to 2.5 million clones, over 85% of them singletons. Material for sequencing was naive CD8+ T cells sorted from blood. All receptors come from a man younger than 30 in good health. The CDR3 runs from the conserved cysteine through the conserved F or W. Each record gives: CDR3 protein, CDR3 DNA, J gene, V gene, D gene, clone size. The D gene is left open where the match is weak. Size tells how often a clone was seen (once, few, many) or the class of an expanded clone, and some rows leave it out.

cdr3_aa: CASNTGGSYDTQYF
cdr3_nt: TGTGCCAGCAATACGGGCGGCAGTTATGATACGCAGTATTTT
j_call: TRBJ2-3
v_call: TRBV28
d_call: -
clone_size: -

cdr3_aa: CGGTNTGELFF
cdr3_nt: TGCGGGGGGACGAACACCGGGGAGCTGTTTTTT
j_call: TRBJ2-2
v_call: TRBV29-1
d_call: -
clone_size: -

cdr3_aa: CAIGSPENQETQYF
cdr3_nt: TGTGCCATCGGTTCGCCGGAGAATCAAGAGACCCAGTACTTC
j_call: TRBJ2-5
v_call: TRBV10-3
d_call: -
clone_size: -

cdr3_aa: CASSEILAGGPHEQYF
cdr3_nt: TGTGCCAGCAGCGAAATACTAGCGGGAGGGCCCCACGAGCAGTACTTC
j_call: TRBJ2-7
v_call: TRBV5-4
d_call: TRBD2
clone_size: -

cdr3_aa: CASGDRGTGELFF
cdr3_nt: TGTGCTAGTGGTGACCGGGGGACCGGGGAGCTGTTTTTT
j_call: TRBJ2-2
v_call: TRBV12-5
d_call: -
clone_size: -

cdr3_aa: CASSFREGNQETQYF
cdr3_nt: TGTGCCAGCAGTTTCAGGGAGGGGAACCAAGAGACCCAGTACTTC
j_call: TRBJ2-5
v_call: TRBV27
d_call: TRBD2
clone_size: -

cdr3_aa: CASSPLVGGNEQYF
cdr3_nt: TGTGCCAGCAGCCCGCTGGTTGGGGGCAACGAGCAGTACTTC
j_call: TRBJ2-7
v_call: TRBV5-5
d_call: -
clone_size: -

cdr3_aa: CASSLTPRPDTQYF
cdr3_nt: TGTGCCAGCAGTTTAACTCCCCGCCCAGATACGCAGTATTTT
j_call: TRBJ2-3
v_call: TRBV28
d_call: -
clone_size: -

cdr3_aa: CASSLYSTYFPGQGASYNEQFF
cdr3_nt: TGTGCCAGCAGTTTATACTCCACCTATTTCCCGGGACAGGGGGCTTCCTACAATGAGCAGTTCTTC
j_call: TRBJ2-1
v_call: TRBV28
d_call: TRBD1
clone_size: -

cdr3_aa: CASSLGARPYEQYF
cdr3_nt: TGTGCCAGCAGTTTAGGCGCCCGGCCCTACGAGCAGTACTTC
j_call: TRBJ2-7
v_call: TRBV28
d_call: -
clone_size: -

cdr3_aa: CASSLAGRPYEQYF
cdr3_nt: TGTGCCAGCAGCTTAGCGGGCAGACCCTACGAGCAGTACTTC
j_call: TRBJ2-7
v_call: TRBV7-2
d_call: -
clone_size: -

cdr3_aa: CASSSGRVVWPQHF
cdr3_nt: TGTGCCAGCAGCTCGGGCAGGGTCGTTTGGCCCCAGCATTTT
j_call: TRBJ1-5
v_call: TRBV5-8
d_call: -
clone_size: -

cdr3_aa: CTSKTGGPNYGYTF
cdr3_nt: TGCACCAGCAAAACAGGGGGACCCAACTATGGCTACACCTTC
j_call: TRBJ1-2
v_call: TRBV1
d_call: -
clone_size: -

cdr3_aa: CASSPGQGGGYTF
cdr3_nt: TGCGCCAGCAGCCCGGGACAGGGAGGAGGCTACACCTTC
j_call: TRBJ1-2
v_call: TRBV4-3
d_call: TRBD1
clone_size: -

cdr3_aa: CASSHATVDGNQPQHF
cdr3_nt: TGCGCCAGCAGCCATGCGACGGTGGATGGCAATCAGCCCCAGCATTTT
j_call: TRBJ1-5
v_call: TRBV4-1
d_call: -
clone_size: -

cdr3_aa: CASSLTGATDTQYF
cdr3_nt: TGTGCCAGCAGTTTAACGGGAGCCACAGATACGCAGTATTTT
j_call: TRBJ2-3
v_call: TRBV27
d_call: -
clone_size: -

cdr3_aa: CASSFPDGERLYGYTF
cdr3_nt: TGTGCCAGCAGCTTCCCGGACGGCGAGAGACTCTATGGCTACACCTTC
j_call: TRBJ1-2
v_call: TRBV7-9
d_call: -
clone_size: few

cdr3_aa: CASSLGGQGATISYEQYF
cdr3_nt: TGCGCCAGCAGCTTGGGCGGACAGGGGGCTACGATATCCTACGAGCAGTACTTC
j_call: TRBJ2-7
v_call: TRBV5-1
d_call: TRBD1
clone_size: -

cdr3_aa: CASSPGLAGTYEQYF
cdr3_nt: TGTGCCAGCAGCCCGGGACTAGCGGGGACTTACGAGCAGTACTTC
j_call: TRBJ2-7
v_call: TRBV13
d_call: TRBD2
clone_size: -

cdr3_aa: CASGLVTHRDGDNEQFF
cdr3_nt: TGTGCTAGTGGTTTGGTTACGCACCGGGACGGGGACAATGAGCAGTTCTTC
j_call: TRBJ2-1
v_call: TRBV12-5
d_call: -
clone_size: -

cdr3_aa: CASSHTGTSSYNEQFF
cdr3_nt: TGCGCCAGCAGCCATACCGGGACTAGCTCCTACAATGAGCAGTTCTTC
j_call: TRBJ2-1
v_call: TRBV4-1
d_call: TRBD2
clone_size: -

cdr3_aa: CAWSVGTGGISYNSPLHF
cdr3_nt: TGTGCCTGGAGTGTAGGGACAGGGGGAATTTCCTATAATTCACCCCTCCACTTT
j_call: TRBJ1-6
v_call: TRBV30
d_call: TRBD1
clone_size: -

cdr3_aa: CASSYSISLNTEAFF
cdr3_nt: TGTGCCAGCAGTTACTCGATATCCCTGAACACTGAAGCTTTCTTT
j_call: TRBJ1-1
v_call: TRBV6-5
d_call: -
clone_size: -